This T cell receptor (beta chain) was identified during a study of T cell changes during pregnancy in multiple sclerosis. Germline CDR1 reads SGDLS; CDR2 reads YYNGEE. The V end was cut by 0 bases, the J end by 2 bases, with 12 bases between. This CDR3 has 15 amino acids. The protocol was immunoSEQ multiplex PCR, while the TCRdb copy is restricted to in-frame clones and leaves out a portion. The profile covers around 97,000 clones, with roughly nine tenths appearing a single time and 0.9% to 0.95% taken by the ten largest. The chain employs TRBV9 and TRBJ2-7; D is perhaps TRBD2 (5 bases). The source material was peripheral blood, sampled after pregnancy. The sequence derives from a female donor with multiple sclerosis, enrolled in a pregnancy study. Here the CDR3 reads CASSVEPGSTYEQYF. CDR3 nucleotides: TGTGCCAGCAGCGTAGAGCCGGGATCTACCTACGAGCAGTACTTC. The full variable domain, rest sourced from reference TRBV9 and TRBJ2-7, is DSGVTQTPKHLITATGQRVTLRCSPRSGDLSVYWYQQSLDQGLQFLIQYYNGEERAKGNILERFSAQQFPDLHSELNLSSLELGDSALYFCASSVEPGSTYEQYFGPGTRLTVT.